This entry describes one T cell receptor (beta chain). The sample originates from a study of blood T cell repertoires in COVID-19. Produced via immunoSEQ multiplex PCR; TCRdb's table is partial and in-frame only. The sample holds some 130,000 clones, over 60% seen once. The CDR3 covers 15 residues. Trimming pared 1 base from V and 6 bases from J, leaving 12 bases between. Germline V CDR1 and CDR2: SGHVS, FQNEAQ. Sequences were obtained from peripheral blood. The rearrangement links TRBV7-8 to TRBJ2-2; tentative D call: TRBD1 (7 bases). This TCR was sampled from an elderly man with acute or convalescent COVID-19. The CDR3 reads CASSLGRRGAGELFF. The CDR3 DNA follows: TGTGCCAGCAGCTTAGGACGCAGGGGGGCCGGGGAGCTGTTTTTT.